The source of this TCR beta chain is a study of blood T cell repertoires in COVID-19. Study-level information: Whether acute or convalescent, the COVID-19 samples came from the United States, Italy and Spain. PBMCs, B-cell-depleted T cells, or T cells were the source of the cDNA or gDNA that made up the material.

TCRdb's table, derived via immunoSEQ multiplex PCR, lists solely in-frame clones and lacks some. The table includes over 200,000 clones, more than 80% detected once. CDR3 length: 15 residues. V was pared by 4 bases and J by 1 base, with 14 bases between. Looked up from germline, CDR1 is SGDLS and CDR2 is YYNGEE. V gene TRBV9 combines with J gene TRBJ1-1, with D possibly being TRBD1 (5 bases). This TCR was sampled from a man younger than 40 with COVID-19, enrolled during active disease. Sequencing input: peripheral blood. CDR3 region: CASSPIGGTNTEAFF. Written as DNA, the CDR3 is TGTGCCAGCAGCCCGATCGGGGGGACGAACACTGAAGCTTTCTTT.